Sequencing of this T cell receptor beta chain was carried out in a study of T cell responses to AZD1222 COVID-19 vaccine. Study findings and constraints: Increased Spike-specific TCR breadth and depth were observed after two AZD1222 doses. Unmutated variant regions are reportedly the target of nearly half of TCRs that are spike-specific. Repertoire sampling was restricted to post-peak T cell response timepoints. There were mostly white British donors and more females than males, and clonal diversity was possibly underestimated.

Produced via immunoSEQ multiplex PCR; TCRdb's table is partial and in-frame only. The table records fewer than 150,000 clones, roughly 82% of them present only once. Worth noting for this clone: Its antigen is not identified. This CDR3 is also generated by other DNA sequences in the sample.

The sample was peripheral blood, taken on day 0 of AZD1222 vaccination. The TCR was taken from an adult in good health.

This CDR3 is CASSLEQYNSPLHF. As DNA, the CDR3 is TGTGCCAGCAGCTTAGAACAATATAATTCACCCCTCCACTTT. The chain is built from TRBV7-9 and TRBJ1-6; D remains ambiguous. The germline CDR1 and CDR2 sequences are SEHNR and FQNEAQ (reference sequence). V shed 1 base and J shed 4 bases, with 5 bases lying between them. The CDR3 runs 14 residues.